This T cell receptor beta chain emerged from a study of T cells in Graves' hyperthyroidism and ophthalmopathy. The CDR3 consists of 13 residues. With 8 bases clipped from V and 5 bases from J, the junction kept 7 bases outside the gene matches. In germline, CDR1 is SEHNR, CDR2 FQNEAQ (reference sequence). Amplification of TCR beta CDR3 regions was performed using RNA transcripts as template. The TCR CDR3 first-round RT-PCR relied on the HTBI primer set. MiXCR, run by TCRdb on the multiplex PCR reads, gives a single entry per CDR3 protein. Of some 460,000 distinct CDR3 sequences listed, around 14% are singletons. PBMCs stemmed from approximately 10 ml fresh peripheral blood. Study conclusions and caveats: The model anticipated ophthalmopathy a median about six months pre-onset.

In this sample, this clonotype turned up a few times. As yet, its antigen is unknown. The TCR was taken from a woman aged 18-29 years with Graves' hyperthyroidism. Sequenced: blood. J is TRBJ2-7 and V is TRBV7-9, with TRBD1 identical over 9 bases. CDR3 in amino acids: CASGGQGTDEQYF. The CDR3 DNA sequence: TGTGCCAGCGGTGGACAGGGGACTGACGAGCAGTACTTC.